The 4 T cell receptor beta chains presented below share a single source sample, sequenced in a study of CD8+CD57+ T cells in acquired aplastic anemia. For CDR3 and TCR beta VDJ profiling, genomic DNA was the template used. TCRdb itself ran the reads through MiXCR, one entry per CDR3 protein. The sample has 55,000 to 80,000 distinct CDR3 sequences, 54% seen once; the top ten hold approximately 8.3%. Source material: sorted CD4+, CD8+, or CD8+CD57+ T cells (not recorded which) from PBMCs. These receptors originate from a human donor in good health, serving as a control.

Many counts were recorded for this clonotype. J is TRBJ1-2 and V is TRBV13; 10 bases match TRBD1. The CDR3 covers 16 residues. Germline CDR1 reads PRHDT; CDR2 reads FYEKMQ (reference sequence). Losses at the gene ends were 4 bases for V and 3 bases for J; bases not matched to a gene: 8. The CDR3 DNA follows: TGTGCCAGCAGCTCACGGGACAGGGGCTTGGACTATGGCTACACCTTC. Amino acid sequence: CASSSRDRGLDYGYTF.

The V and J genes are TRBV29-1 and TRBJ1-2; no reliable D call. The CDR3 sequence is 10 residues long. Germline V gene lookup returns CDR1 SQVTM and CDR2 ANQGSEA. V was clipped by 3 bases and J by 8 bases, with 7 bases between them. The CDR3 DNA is TGCAGCGTTGACCGAAGCGGCTACACCTTC. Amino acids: CSVDRSGYTF.

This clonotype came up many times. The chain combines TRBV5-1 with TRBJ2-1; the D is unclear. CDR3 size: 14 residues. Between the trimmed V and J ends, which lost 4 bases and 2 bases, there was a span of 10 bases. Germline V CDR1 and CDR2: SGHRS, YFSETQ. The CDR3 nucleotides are TGCGCCAGCAGCCAAGATGGGCCCTACAATGAGCAGTTCTTC. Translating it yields CASSQDGPYNEQFF.

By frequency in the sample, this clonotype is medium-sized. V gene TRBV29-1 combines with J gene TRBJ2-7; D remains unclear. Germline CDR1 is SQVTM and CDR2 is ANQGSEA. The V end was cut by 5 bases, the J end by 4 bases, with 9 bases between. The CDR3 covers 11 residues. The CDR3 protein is CSVLTHYEQYF. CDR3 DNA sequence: TGCAGCGTTCTGACACATTACGAGCAGTACTTC.